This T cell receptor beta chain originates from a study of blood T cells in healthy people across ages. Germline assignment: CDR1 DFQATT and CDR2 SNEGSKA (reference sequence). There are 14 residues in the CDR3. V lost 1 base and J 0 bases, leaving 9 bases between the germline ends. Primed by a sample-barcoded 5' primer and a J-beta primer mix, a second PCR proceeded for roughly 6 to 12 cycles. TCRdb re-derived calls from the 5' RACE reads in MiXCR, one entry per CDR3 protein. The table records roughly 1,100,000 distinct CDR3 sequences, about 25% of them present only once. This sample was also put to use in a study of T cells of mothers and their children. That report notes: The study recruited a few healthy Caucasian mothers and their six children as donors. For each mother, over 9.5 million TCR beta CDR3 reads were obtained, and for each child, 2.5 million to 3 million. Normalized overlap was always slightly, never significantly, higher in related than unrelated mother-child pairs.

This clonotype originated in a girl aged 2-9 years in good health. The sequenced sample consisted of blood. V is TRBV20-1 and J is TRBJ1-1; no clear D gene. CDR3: CSARAVFLNTEAFF. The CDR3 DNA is TGCAGTGCTAGAGCCGTCTTTTTGAACACTGAAGCTTTCTTT.